Following are 29 T cell receptor beta chains from one sample sequenced in a study of cytomegalovirus exposure and HLA in healthy donors (TCRdb year 2017). Library creation used the immunoSEQ multiplex PCR assay. The multiplex PCR relied on a mix of 60 forward primers for TCR Vbeta segments and 13 reverse primers for TCR Jbeta segments. In its TCRdb copy, this immuneACCESS table keeps in-frame sequences only and misses some clones. Where compared with another copy, unresolved V genes explain less than half of these, and the others have no known cause. Across this sample there are 150,000 or so clones, with almost 80% seen only once. Over 0.95% of the sample is taken by the ten largest. Sequencing input: PBMCs. The receptor set was obtained from a woman aged 50 to 60 in good health and CMV-seropositive.

J is TRBJ2-7 and V is TRBV7-2, with a weak D call TRBD2 (5 bases). The ends were cut back, 2 bases at V and 6 bases at J, with 8 bases in the middle. The germline V gene has CDR1 SGHTA and CDR2 FQGNSA. The CDR3 is 12 amino acids. The CDR3 region has the DNA TGTGCCAGCAGCTTATTCGGAGGCGAGCAGTACTTC. As protein: CASSLFGGEQYF.

The V and J genes are TRBV5-1 and TRBJ1-1, with TRBD1 identical over 8 bases. Germline V CDR1 and CDR2: SGHRS, YFSETQ. The CDR3 covers 15 residues. The ends lost 4 bases at V and 1 base at J; junction bases unmatched: 6. CDR3: CASSQQGGANTEAFF. The CDR3 DNA sequence: TGCGCCAGCAGCCAACAGGGGGGGGCGAACACTGAAGCTTTCTTT.

This rearrangement joins TRBV18 to TRBJ2-5; 12 bases map to TRBD2. V shed 6 bases and J 4 bases; nucleotides not matched to a gene: 6. CDR3 length: 15 amino acids. CDR1 and CDR2 (germline): KGHSH, LQKENI. The CDR3 is CASSPLAGGRETQYF. CDR3 coding DNA: TGTGCCAGCTCCCCTCTAGCGGGAGGGAGAGAGACCCAGTACTTC. The variable domain in full, completed from reference TRBV18 and TRBJ2-5, reads NAGVMQNPRHLVRRRGQEARLRCSPMKGHSHVYWYRQLPEEGLKFMVYLQKENIIDESGMPKERFSAEFPKEGPSILRIQQVVRGDSAAYFCASSPLAGGRETQYFGPGTRLLVL.

The V call is TRBV5-1, the J call TRBJ1-1; 8 nucleotides match TRBD1. The germline V gene has CDR1 SGHRS and CDR2 YFSETQ. This CDR3 has 14 residues. Trimming cost V 2 bases and J 7 bases; bases outside gene matches: 7. The CDR3 is CASSFPGQGNEAFF. As DNA, the CDR3 is TGCGCCAGCAGCTTCCCCGGACAGGGCAATGAAGCTTTCTTT.

V gene TRBV28 combines with J gene TRBJ2-1; 8 positions match TRBD1. Losses at the gene ends were 8 bases for V and 4 bases for J; bases not matched to a gene: 7. The CDR3 runs to 14 residues. The germline V gene encodes CDR1 MDHEN and CDR2 SYDVKM. CDR3 residues: CASGLTGVYNEQFF. The DNA of the CDR3 is TGTGCCAGCGGACTGACAGGGGTATACAATGAGCAGTTCTTC.

The rearrangement uses TRBV11-2 and TRBJ2-5; D unresolved. V lost 3 bases and J lost 3, with 5 bases in between. CDR3 length: 12 amino acids. Germline assignment: CDR1 SGHAT and CDR2 FQNNGV. This CDR3 reads CASSLIEETQYF. In nucleotides, the CDR3 is TGTGCCAGCAGCTTGATAGAAGAGACCCAGTACTTC.

J is TRBJ2-4 and V is TRBV5-6; D remains unclear. CDR1 SGHDT and CDR2 YYEEEE come from the germline V gene. V lost 1 base and J lost 9, with 5 bases in between. This CDR3 comprises 11 residues. This CDR3 is CASSLFGIQYF. CDR3 bases: TGTGCCAGCAGCTTGTTCGGCATTCAGTACTTC.

CDR3 sequence reads: CASTRLAGDYEQYF. CDR3 in DNA: TGTGCCAGCACCCGACTAGCGGGAGACTACGAGCAGTACTTC. This chain uses TRBV5-5 with TRBJ2-7, with 12 bases matching TRBD2. Germline CDR1 and CDR2: SGHKS and YYEKEE (reference sequence). The CDR3 has 14 amino acids. V shed 6 bases and J 3 bases; nucleotides not matched to a gene: 4.

The chain employs TRBV2 and TRBJ2-3; D is possibly TRBD1 (5 bases). V was shortened by 6 bases and J by 4 bases, with 8 bases between the two germline ends. This CDR3 has 12 residues. Germline-derived CDR1 and CDR2 are SNHLY and FYNNEI. CDR3 amino acids: CASRVGADTQYF. The CDR3 nucleotides read TGTGCCAGCAGGGTAGGGGCAGATACGCAGTATTTT.

The V call is TRBV10-3, the J call TRBJ1-2; D is undetermined. From germline, CDR1 is ENHRY and CDR2 SYGVKD. V dropped 3 bases and J dropped 4 bases, with 6 bases sitting between them. The CDR3 contains 12 residues. In nucleotides, the CDR3 is TGTGCCATCAGTGAACAGAGCTATGGCTACACCTTC. This translates into CAISEQSYGYTF.

This clone was counted a few times. This chain links TRBV5-1 with TRBJ2-2; 12 bases map to TRBD2. The J segment lost 6 bases and the V segment lost 5 bases, leaving 8 bases of the junction unmatched. This CDR3 is built from 16 residues. Per germline, CDR1 SGHRS and CDR2 YFSETQ. CDR3: CASSAASGGESGELFF. CDR3 DNA: TGCGCCAGCAGTGCCGCTAGCGGGGGGGAATCCGGGGAGCTGTTTTTT.

The rearrangement uses TRBV7-2 and TRBJ2-5; D is perhaps TRBD2 (5 bases). Looked up from germline, CDR1 is SGHTA and CDR2 is FQGNSA. This CDR3 is 14 amino acids long. The V and J ends lost 3 bases and 5 bases respectively, with 13 bases between them. The CDR3 here is CASSFGMREETQYF. The CDR3 DNA is TGTGCCAGCAGCTTTGGGATGAGGGAGGAGACCCAGTACTTC.

The chain employs TRBV4-1 and TRBJ2-7; D perhaps matches TRBD1 (5 bases). Germline-derived CDR1 and CDR2 are MGHRA and YSYEKL. Between the trimmed V and J ends, which lost 5 bases and 4 bases, there was a span of 12 bases. The CDR3 length is 13 residues. CDR3 coding DNA: TGCGCCAGCAGCTATCAGGGATCGTACGAGCAGTACTTC. Translating it yields CASSYQGSYEQYF.

This chain links TRBV6-6 with TRBJ1-2; weak D call: TRBD1 (5 bases). Germline CDR1 reads MNHNY; CDR2 reads SVGAGI (reference sequence). V lost 7 bases, J lost 5 bases, and 23 bases lay in between. The CDR3 runs 16 residues. The CDR3 reads CASKVSSRGGSYGYTF. The DNA for the CDR3 is TGTGCCAGCAAAGTTTCAAGCCGGGGGGGGTCTTATGGCTACACCTTC.

J is TRBJ2-7 and V is TRBV11-2, with D possibly being TRBD1 (7 bases). The CDR3 is made up of 14 amino acids. Germline CDR1 and CDR2: SGHAT and FQNNGV. The germline V and J ends were trimmed by 4 bases and 3 bases, with 13 bases remaining between them. The CDR3 nucleotides read TGTGCCAGCAGCTGGACAGGAGGGGGCTACGAGCAGTACTTC. Translating gives CASSWTGGGYEQYF.

The CDR3, as DNA: TGTGCCAGCAGTGAAGGGTCCCCTTTTGTCCTAGCAGCCACAGATACGCAGTATTTT. Amino acid sequence: CASSEGSPFVLAATDTQYF. The chain recombines TRBV2 with TRBJ2-3, with D possibly matching TRBD2 (5 bases). CDR1 and CDR2 from the germline V gene are SNHLY and FYNNEI. Deletions cut 1 base from V and 2 bases from J, with 22 bases between. The CDR3 spans 19 residues.

V usage is TRBV7-2 and J usage is TRBJ2-7; 8 bases are a match to TRBD2. Germline values: CDR1 SGHTA, CDR2 FQGNSA. The J segment lost 3 bases and the V segment lost 2 bases, leaving 3 bases of the junction unmatched. This CDR3 contains 14 residues. In DNA form, the CDR3 reads TGTGCCAGCAGCTTATCCGCGGGGGGCTACGAGCAGTACTTC. Translation gives CASSLSAGGYEQYF.

The V and J genes are TRBV6-1 and TRBJ1-2; D is unresolved. Germline CDR1 MNHNS, CDR2 SASEGT. There are 14 residues in the CDR3. V lost 7 bases to trimming and J lost 1 base, with 13 bases between them. CDR3 sequence: CASKKAPDNYGYTF. Written as DNA, the CDR3 is TGTGCCAGCAAAAAAGCCCCCGATAACTATGGCTACACCTTC.

The chain employs TRBV18 and TRBJ1-2; D is ambiguous. V gave up 6 bases and J gave up 0 bases, with 11 bases separating them. Germline-derived CDR1 and CDR2 are KGHSH and LQKENI. This CDR3 is 14 amino acids long. The CDR3 protein is CASSLTNPNYGYTF. CDR3 bases: TGTGCCAGCTCTCTTACAAACCCTAACTATGGCTACACCTTC.

This clone occurred once. The chain is built from TRBV11-3 and TRBJ2-7; 9 positions agree with TRBD1. The CDR3 loop spans 16 amino acids. The germline CDR1 and CDR2 sequences are SGHNT and YENEEA. With 1 base clipped from V and 5 bases from J, the junction kept 9 bases outside the gene matches. The CDR3 nucleotides are TGTGCCAGCAGCTTAGGGGGAGGGACAGGGCTGAACGAGCAGTACTTC. Its protein product is CASSLGGGTGLNEQYF.

The chain employs TRBV4-1 and TRBJ2-3, with TRBD2 identical over 10 bases. Per the germline V gene, CDR1 is MGHRA and CDR2 is YSYEKL. This CDR3 region has 15 residues. With 8 bases clipped from V and 2 bases from J, the junction kept 7 bases outside the gene matches. CDR3 sequence: CASSSGGATTDTQYF. The CDR3 bases are TGCGCCAGCTCAAGCGGGGGGGCCACCACAGATACGCAGTATTTT.

The chain uses TRBV2 and TRBJ2-5; 9 bases are a match to TRBD2. Germline loops: CDR1 SNHLY, CDR2 FYNNEI. There are 16 residues in the CDR3. Germline trimming cut 7 bases from V and 4 bases from J; bases unmatched to any gene: 13. CDR3 DNA sequence: TGTGCCAGCATTGTATTCGCGGGGGGGCCGGGAGAGACCCAGTACTTC. Its translation: CASIVFAGGPGETQYF.

This clone was observed a single time. This chain links TRBV6-1 with TRBJ2-7; D unclear. This CDR3 contains 14 residues. V dropped 10 bases and J dropped 2 bases, with 18 bases sitting between them. Germline lookup yields CDR1 MNHNS and CDR2 SASEGT. This chain's CDR3 is CATLGGPTPYEQYF. CDR3 coding DNA: TGTGCCACCTTAGGTGGGCCCACCCCCTACGAGCAGTACTTC.

This clone was seen repeatedly, ten times or more. The chain couples TRBV2 to TRBJ2-7, with D perhaps matching TRBD1 (6 bases). CDR3 length: 14 residues. The V and J ends lost 6 bases and 0 bases respectively, with 12 bases between them. Germline V gene sequence: CDR1 SNHLY, CDR2 FYNNEI. For the CDR3, the DNA is TGTGCCAGCAGGTCAGGGGCCTCCTCCTACGAGCAGTACTTC. Translating it yields CASRSGASSYEQYF.

The V gene is TRBV7-2, the J gene TRBJ1-2, with 10 positions matching TRBD1. This CDR3 comprises 13 residues. The germline CDR1 and CDR2 sequences are SGHTA and FQGNSA. CDR3 bases: TGTGTCACGACAGGGGGCGCCAACTATGGCTACACCTTC. Its protein product is CVTTGGANYGYTF.

The CDR3 DNA reads TGTGCCAGCAGCTCATTAGCGGGAGGGCCAGTGAATGAGCAGTTCTTC. This encodes CASSSLAGGPVNEQFF. The chain couples TRBV9 to TRBJ2-1; TRBD2 aligns across 11 bases. The CDR3 spans 16 residues. Per germline, CDR1 SGDLS and CDR2 YYNGEE. The J segment lost 7 bases and the V segment lost 4 bases, leaving 10 bases of the junction unmatched.

The chain uses TRBV21-1 and TRBJ1-1. TRBV21-1 is deemed a pseudogene. CDR3 length equals 15 residues. CDR3 nucleotides: TGTGCCAGCAGCAAAGTTCGGGGGAGGGAAGCTGAAGCTTTCTTT. Translation gives CASSKVRGREAEAFF.

This clone appeared a few times. The chain recombines TRBV15 with TRBJ1-2, with 7 positions matching TRBD1. The CDR3 covers 16 residues. Trimming took 0 bases from V and 8 from J; bases not matched to a gene: 12. Looked up from germline, CDR1 is LNHNV and CDR2 is YYDKDF (reference sequence). CDR3 in amino acids: CATSRDPGGRTEGYTF. The DNA of the CDR3 is TGTGCCACCAGCAGAGATCCAGGGGGGCGTACGGAAGGCTACACCTTC. The full variable domain, completed using reference TRBV15 and TRBJ1-2, is DAMVIQNPRYQVTQFGKPVTLSCSQTLNHNVMYWYQQKSSQAPKLLFHYYDKDFNNEADTPDNFQSRRPNTSFCFLDIRSPGLGDTAMYLCATSRDPGGRTEGYTFGSGTRLTVV.

V is TRBV28 and J is TRBJ2-7; 8 bases fit TRBD2. Germline V gene lookup returns CDR1 MDHEN and CDR2 SYDVKM. The CDR3 loop spans 17 amino acids. Trimming at V came to 3 bases and at J to 4 bases, leaving 14 bases not matched to a gene. The CDR3 spells CASSLVGLGSGTYEQYF. CDR3 bases: TGTGCCAGCAGTTTGGTGGGGTTGGGTAGCGGGACGTACGAGCAGTACTTC. Combining the CDR3 with reference TRBV28 and TRBJ2-7 gives the whole variable domain DVKVTQSSRYLVKRTGEKVFLECVQDMDHENMFWYRQDPGLGLRLIYFSYDVKMKEKGDIPEGYSVSREKKERFSLILESASTNQTSMYLCASSLVGLGSGTYEQYFGPGTRLTVT.